This TCR beta chain was captured in a study of T cells in Graves' hyperthyroidism and ophthalmopathy. RNA transcripts gave rise to amplified TCR beta CDR3 regions. During a first-round RT-PCR of the TCR CDR3, the HTBI primer set was used. Via MiXCR, TCRdb re-called the multiplex PCR reads, giving one row per CDR3 protein. The sample yields 550,000 to 650,000 distinct CDR3 sequences, less than 15% seen once. This clonotype was observed many times. The antigen remains undetermined. Germline V gene sequence: CDR1 MNHEY, CDR2 SMNVEV (reference sequence). This CDR3 spans 13 amino acids. V lost 5 bases to trimming and J lost 3 bases, with 11 bases between them. Study-wide results and caveats: In the blood, most expanded thyroid clonotypes above 0.001 appeared as well. Ophthalmopathy was model-predicted a median about six months pre-onset.

The chain uses TRBV27 and TRBJ2-7; TRBD1 or TRBD2 may be the D gene (5 bases each). The specimen was blood. This TCR was sampled from a woman in her thirties or forties with Graves' hyperthyroidism. The CDR3 loop is CASSRQGVYEQYF. The DNA for the CDR3 is TGTGCCAGCAGTAGGCAGGGAGTCTACGAGCAGTACTTC.